The present T cell receptor beta chain was sequenced within a study of graft-versus-host responses after intestinal transplantation. Study in general: Recipients were all induced with anti-thymocyte globulin, then given tacrolimus and steroids for two to three years. Overall study results and limits: Some patients had graft-donor T cell macrochimerism, and their allografts showed high graft-versus-host to host-versus-graft clonal ratios. HvG clone declines early post-transplant were associated with peak circulating GvH levels.

TCRdb's copy holds only in-frame clones and misses some; the assay was immunoSEQ multiplex PCR. The data show 60,000 to 75,000 clones, 89% seen once. Germline V CDR1 and CDR2: SGHKS, YYEKEE (reference sequence). The CDR3 is made up of 16 amino acids. V lost 4 bases to trimming and J lost 0 bases; unmatched junction nucleotides: 10. Comments on this clone: The antigen is not known.

Specimen: unstimulated CD8+ T cells sorted from spleen or lymph node cells, collected before intestinal transplant. This clonotype was sampled from a human donor who received an intestinal transplant. J is TRBJ2-7 and V is TRBV5-5; 7 bases line up with TRBD2. The DNA for the CDR3 is TGTGCCAGCAGCGCCTTTGCTAGCGGCAGCTCCTACGAGCAGTACTTC. Amino acid sequence: CASSAFASGSSYEQYF. Variable domain in full (rest from reference TRBV5-5 and TRBJ2-7): DAGVTQSPTHLIKTRGQQVTLRCSPISGHKSVSWYQQVLGQGPQFIFQYYEKEERGRGNFPDRFSARQFPNYSSELNVNALLLGDSALYLCASSAFASGSSYEQYFGPGTRLTVT.